The clone carrying this T cell receptor (beta chain) was picked up many times. This entry is derived from a study of regulatory T cells in long-lasting Graves disease. Both iRepertoire HTBI primers and Arm-PCR of CDR3 regions were used to build the TCR beta libraries. TCRdb used MiXCR to reprocess the multiplex PCR reads, holding one entry per CDR3 protein. The sample lists 250,000 to 300,000 distinct CDR3 sequences, around a sixth occurring once. The CDR3 runs 15 residues. Trimming took off 6 bases at V and 4 bases at J, with 15 bases between the two ends. Germline V gives CDR1 MNHEY, CDR2 SVGEGT. Indicated time point: newly diagnosed GD, antithyroid drugs for less than 3 months. The TCR library was made from RNA that had been extracted from PBMCs in TRIzol. Patients were enrolled at an endocrinology department in Xi'an, China. These data also featured in a second study, about T cells in Graves' hyperthyroidism and ophthalmopathy. From that study: Researchers ran a first-round RT-PCR on the TCR CDR3 using the HTBI primer set.

This clonotype was sampled from a woman between 25 and 40 years old with Graves disease. The chain carries TRBV6-2 or TRBV6-3 and TRBJ1-4; D is ambiguous. This specimen consisted of peripheral blood mononuclear cells (PBMCs), obtained at new diagnosis, from a patient treated with antithyroid drugs. This CDR3 is CASRKIELDNEKLFF. CDR3 nucleotides: TGTGCCAGCAGGAAGATCGAATTGGATAATGAAAAACTGTTTTTT.